This record concerns one T cell receptor beta chain sequence. Its antigen is not known. The data originate from a study of OX40 agonist ivuxolimab in advanced cancers. As for the study in general: Patients were dosed with the agonistic anti-OX40 (CD134) antibody ivuxolimab. Dose-escalation patients suffered from hepatocellular carcinoma, melanoma, renal cell or head and neck cancer. Study conclusions and caveats: Partly responding patients at 0.1-3.0 mg/kg showed some of the smallest clonal expansion.

Any history of autoimmune disease or systemic immunosuppression disqualified patients. Germline CDR1 is MNHEY and CDR2 is SMNVEV (reference sequence). This CDR3 contains 13 residues. Trimming pared 3 bases from V and 3 bases from J, leaving 8 bases between. Sequencing was performed with immunoSEQ multiplex PCR; in TCRdb, only in-frame clones are kept and a portion is missing. This table has approximately 33,000 clones, 90% appearing once. Sequenced material: CD4+ or CD8+ T cells sorted from blood, taken in a trial of the OX40 agonist ivuxolimab. This chain joins TRBV27 and TRBJ1-2; no clear D. This receptor was obtained from an adult with an advanced solid tumor such as melanoma, head and neck, liver or kidney cancer. The CDR3 region is CASSLAGDYGYTF. The CDR3 coding sequence is TGTGCCAGCAGTTTGGCCGGGGACTATGGCTACACCTTC.